This TCR beta chain came from a study of Ad26.COV2.S vaccination and SARS-CoV-2 variants. General study findings and limits: Considerable breadth of spike-specific CD8+ and CD4+ T cell responses has reportedly been documented following vaccination. With respect to non-spike TCR breadth, vaccine and placebo recipients were similar.

Treatment described: 15 to 20 received Ad26.COV2.S at low or high dose, single or two shots; 5 received placebo; per-sample allocation not given. Specimen acquisition occurred on day 63 following the initial vaccine or placebo injection. Donation was by an adult aged 18-55 years who was in Boston. Ad26.COV2.S expressed prefusion-stabilized spike from the original Wuhan strain. Germline assignment: CDR1 MGHRA and CDR2 YSYEKL. The CDR3 sequence is 18 residues long. The V and J ends lost 3 bases and 6 bases, in that order; junction bases with no gene match: 15. Profiled with immunoSEQ multiplex PCR; TCRdb holds only in-frame clones, not every one. This sample carries 300,000 to 400,000 clones, 86% of them seen once, and the ten largest clones take approximately 2%. With regard to this clone: Its antigen is unidentified.

The clonotype was recovered from a person between 18 and 60 years old who received the Ad26.COV2.S COVID-19 vaccine or a placebo. The chain joins TRBV4-1 to TRBJ2-1, with TRBD2 matching over 9 bases. This specimen consisted of peripheral blood, obtained in a trial of Ad26.COV2.S vaccine versus placebo. The CDR3 region has the DNA TGCGCCAGCAGCCAGATCGATATGGGACTAGCCGGGGGCAATGAGCAGTTCTTC. This translates into CASSQIDMGLAGGNEQFF.